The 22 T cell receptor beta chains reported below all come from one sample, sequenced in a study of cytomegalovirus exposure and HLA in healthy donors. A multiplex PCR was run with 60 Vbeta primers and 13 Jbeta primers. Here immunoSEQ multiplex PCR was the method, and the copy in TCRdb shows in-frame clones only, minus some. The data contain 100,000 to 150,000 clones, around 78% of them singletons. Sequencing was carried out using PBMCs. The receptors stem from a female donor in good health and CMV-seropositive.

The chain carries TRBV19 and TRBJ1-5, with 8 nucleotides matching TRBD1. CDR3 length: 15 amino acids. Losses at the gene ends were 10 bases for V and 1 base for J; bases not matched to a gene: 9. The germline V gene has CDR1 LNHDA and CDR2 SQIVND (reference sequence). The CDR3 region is CATARDRRSNQPQHF. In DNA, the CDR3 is TGTGCCACAGCGCGGGACAGGCGAAGCAATCAGCCCCAGCATTTT. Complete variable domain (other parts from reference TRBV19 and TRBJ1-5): DGGITQSPKYLFRKEGQNVTLSCEQNLNHDAMYWYRQDPGQGLRLIYYSQIVNDFQKGDIAEGYSVSREKKESFPLTVTSAQKNPTAFYLCATARDRRSNQPQHFGDGTRLSIL.

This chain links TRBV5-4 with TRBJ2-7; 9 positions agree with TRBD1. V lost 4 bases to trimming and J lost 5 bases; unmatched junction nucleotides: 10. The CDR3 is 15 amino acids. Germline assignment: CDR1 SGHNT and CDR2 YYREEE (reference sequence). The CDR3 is CASSTPGQGLHEQYF. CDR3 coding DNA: TGTGCCAGCAGCACGCCGGGACAGGGTTTGCACGAGCAGTACTTC.

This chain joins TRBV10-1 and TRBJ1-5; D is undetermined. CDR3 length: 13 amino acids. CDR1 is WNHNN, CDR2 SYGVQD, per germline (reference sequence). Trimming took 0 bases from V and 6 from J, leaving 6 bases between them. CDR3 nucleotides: TGCGCCAGCAGTGAGTCGACGGGTCAGCCCCAGCATTTT. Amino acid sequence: CASSESTGQPQHF.

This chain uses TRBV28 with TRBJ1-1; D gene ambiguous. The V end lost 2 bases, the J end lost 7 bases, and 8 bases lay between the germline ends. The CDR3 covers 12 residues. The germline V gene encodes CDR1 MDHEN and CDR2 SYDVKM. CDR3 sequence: CASSLLTSEAFF. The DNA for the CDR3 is TGTGCCAGCAGTTTACTCACAAGTGAAGCTTTCTTT.

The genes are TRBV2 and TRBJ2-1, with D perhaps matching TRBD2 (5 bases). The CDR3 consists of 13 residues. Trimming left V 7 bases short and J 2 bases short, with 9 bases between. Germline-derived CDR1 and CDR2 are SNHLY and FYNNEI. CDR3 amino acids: CASTAGPYNEQFF. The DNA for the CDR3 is TGTGCCAGCACCGCGGGCCCCTACAATGAGCAGTTCTTC.

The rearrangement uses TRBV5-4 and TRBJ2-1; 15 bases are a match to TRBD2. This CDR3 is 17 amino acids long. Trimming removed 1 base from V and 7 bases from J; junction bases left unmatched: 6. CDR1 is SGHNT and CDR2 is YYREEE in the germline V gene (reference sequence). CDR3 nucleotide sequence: TGTGCCAGCAGCTTGTTCGGACTAGCGGGAGGGGGTAATGAGCAGTTCTTC. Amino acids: CASSLFGLAGGGNEQFF.

The CDR3 DNA reads TGTGCCTGGAGTGTAGTGGCGGGGGGTGAAAAACTGTTTTTT. Its protein product is CAWSVVAGGEKLFF. The chain uses TRBV30 and TRBJ1-4, with TRBD1 as a possible D gene (5 bases). Germline CDR1 is GTSNPN and CDR2 is SVGIG (reference sequence). Trimming cost V 0 bases and J 7 bases, with 12 bases left between them. The CDR3 totals 14 residues.

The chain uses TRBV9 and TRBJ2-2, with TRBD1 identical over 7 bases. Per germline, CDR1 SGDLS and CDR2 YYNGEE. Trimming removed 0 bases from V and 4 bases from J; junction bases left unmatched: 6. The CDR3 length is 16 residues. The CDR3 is CASSVAYRGGTGELFF. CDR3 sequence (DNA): TGTGCCAGCAGCGTAGCGTACAGGGGCGGCACCGGGGAGCTGTTTTTT.

CDR3 sequence (DNA): TGTGCCAGCTCACCTGACAGGGGACTCTCTGGAAACACCATATATTTT. It is translated as CASSPDRGLSGNTIYF. The chain couples TRBV18 to TRBJ1-3; 8 nucleotides match TRBD1. Trimming removed 3 bases from V and 0 bases from J; junction bases left unmatched: 4. This CDR3 comprises 16 residues. From germline, CDR1 is KGHSH and CDR2 LQKENI.

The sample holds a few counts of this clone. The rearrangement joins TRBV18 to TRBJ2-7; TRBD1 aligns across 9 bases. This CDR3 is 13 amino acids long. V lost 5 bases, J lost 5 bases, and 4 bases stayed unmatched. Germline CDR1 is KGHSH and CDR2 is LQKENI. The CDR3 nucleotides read TGTGCCAGCTCAGTGGGACAGGGAGACGAGCAGTACTTC. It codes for CASSVGQGDEQYF. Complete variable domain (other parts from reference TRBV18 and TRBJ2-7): NAGVMQNPRHLVRRRGQEARLRCSPMKGHSHVYWYRQLPEEGLKFMVYLQKENIIDESGMPKERFSAEFPKEGPSILRIQQVVRGDSAAYFCASSVGQGDEQYFGPGTRLTVT.

The CDR3 sequence: CAWSGTPGAQYF. CDR3 nucleotides: TGTGCCTGGAGTGGGACGCCGGGAGCCCAGTACTTC. The chain joins TRBV30 to TRBJ2-5, with D perhaps matching TRBD2 (6 bases). The length of the CDR3 is 12 residues. Trimming stripped 1 base from V and 9 bases from J, with 12 bases between. Looked up from germline, CDR1 is GTSNPN and CDR2 is SVGIG (reference sequence).

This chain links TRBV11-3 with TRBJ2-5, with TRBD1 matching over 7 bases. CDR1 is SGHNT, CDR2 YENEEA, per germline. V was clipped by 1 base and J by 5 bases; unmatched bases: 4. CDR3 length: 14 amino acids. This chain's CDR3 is CASSLGRGTETQYF. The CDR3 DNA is TGTGCCAGCAGCTTAGGCAGGGGGACGGAGACCCAGTACTTC.

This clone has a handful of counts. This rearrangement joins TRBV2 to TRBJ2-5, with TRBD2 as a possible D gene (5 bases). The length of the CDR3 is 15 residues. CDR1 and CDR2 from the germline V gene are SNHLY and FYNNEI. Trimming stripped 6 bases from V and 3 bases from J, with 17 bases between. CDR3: CASRIRPGEKETQYF. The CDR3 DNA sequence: TGTGCCAGCAGGATTAGACCCGGGGAAAAAGAGACCCAGTACTTC.

The CDR3 bases are TGTGCCAGCAGTTACGCTAGAGCAGATACGCAGTATTTT. It yields the protein CASSYARADTQYF. The chain is built from TRBV6-6 and TRBJ2-3, with D unclear. The germline CDR1 and CDR2 sequences are MNHNY and SVGAGI (reference sequence). The V end was cut by 2 bases, the J end by 4 bases, with 7 bases between. CDR3 length: 13 residues.

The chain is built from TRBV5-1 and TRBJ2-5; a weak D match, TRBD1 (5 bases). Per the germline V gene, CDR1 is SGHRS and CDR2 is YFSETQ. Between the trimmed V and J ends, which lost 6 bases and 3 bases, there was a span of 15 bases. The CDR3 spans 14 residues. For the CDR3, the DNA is TGCGCCAGCAAACCCAGGGCTGGGGAAGAGACCCAGTACTTC. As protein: CASKPRAGEETQYF.

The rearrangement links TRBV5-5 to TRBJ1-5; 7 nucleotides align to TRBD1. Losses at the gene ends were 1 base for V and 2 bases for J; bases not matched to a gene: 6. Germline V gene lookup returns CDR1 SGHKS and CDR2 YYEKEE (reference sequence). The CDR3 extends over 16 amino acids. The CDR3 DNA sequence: TGTGCCAGCAGCTTGACAGGGGTACGTGGCAATCAGCCCCAGCATTTT. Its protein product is CASSLTGVRGNQPQHF.

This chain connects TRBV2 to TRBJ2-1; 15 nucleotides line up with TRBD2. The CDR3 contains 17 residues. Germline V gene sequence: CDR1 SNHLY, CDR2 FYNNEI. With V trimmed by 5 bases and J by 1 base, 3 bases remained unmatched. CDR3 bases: TGTGCCAGCAGTAAGGGACTAGCGGGGGGTTCCTACAATGAGCAGTTCTTC. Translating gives CASSKGLAGGSYNEQFF. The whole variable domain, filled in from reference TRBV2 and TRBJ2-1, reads EPEVTQTPSHQVTQMGQEVILRCVPISNHLYFYWYRQILGQKVEFLVSFYNNEISEKSEIFDDQFSVERPDGSNFTLKIRSTKLEDSAMYFCASSKGLAGGSYNEQFFGPGTRLTVL.

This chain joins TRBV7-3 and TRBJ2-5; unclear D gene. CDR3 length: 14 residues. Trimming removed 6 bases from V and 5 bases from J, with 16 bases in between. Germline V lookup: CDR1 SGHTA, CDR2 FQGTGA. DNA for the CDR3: TGTGCCAGCAGGCGTCCCCCAAGTCGGGAGACCCAGTACTTC. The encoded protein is CASRRPPSRETQYF.

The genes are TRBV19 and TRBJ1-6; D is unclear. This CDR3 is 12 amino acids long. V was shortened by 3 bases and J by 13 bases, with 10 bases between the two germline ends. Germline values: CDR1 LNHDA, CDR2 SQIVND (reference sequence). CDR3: CASSIQRSPLHF. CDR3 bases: TGTGCCAGTAGTATCCAGCGTTCGCCCCTCCACTTT.

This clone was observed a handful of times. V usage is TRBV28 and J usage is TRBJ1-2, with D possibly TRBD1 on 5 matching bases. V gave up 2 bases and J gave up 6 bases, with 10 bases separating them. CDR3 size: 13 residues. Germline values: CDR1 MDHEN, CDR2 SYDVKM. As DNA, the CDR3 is TGTGCCAGCAGTTTAAGCAGGGTCCATGGCTACACCTTC. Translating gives CASSLSRVHGYTF.

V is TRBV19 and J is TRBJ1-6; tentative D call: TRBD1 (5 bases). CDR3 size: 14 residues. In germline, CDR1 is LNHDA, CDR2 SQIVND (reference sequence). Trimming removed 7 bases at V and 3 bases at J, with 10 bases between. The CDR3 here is CASMTGLYNSPLHF. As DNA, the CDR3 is TGTGCCAGTATGACGGGACTCTATAATTCACCCCTCCACTTT.

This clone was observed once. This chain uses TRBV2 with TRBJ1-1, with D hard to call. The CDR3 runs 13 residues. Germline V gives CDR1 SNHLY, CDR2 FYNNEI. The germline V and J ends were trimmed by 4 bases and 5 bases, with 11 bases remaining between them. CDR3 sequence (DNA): TGTGCCAGCAGTGCCGAGATATGGACTGAAGCTTTCTTT. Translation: CASSAEIWTEAFF.